This T cell receptor (beta chain) was recorded in a study of Graves' ophthalmopathy and Graves' hyperthyroidism. Study information: At initial diagnosis, peripheral blood was obtained, and this preceded any treatment.

The V gene's germline CDR1 is MNHEY and CDR2 SVGEGT. Trimming shortened V by 7 bases and J by 1 base, and 13 bases separated the two germline ends. CDR3 length equals 14 residues. Study-level points and caveats: Blood was where most expanded thyroid clonotypes above 0.001 frequency also turned up.

In the case of this clonotype: Its antigen is not identified.

Scientists amplified the TCR beta CDR3 regions from RNA transcripts. HTBI primers were used in a first-round RT-PCR, which preceded a second-round multiplex PCR. In TCRdb, the multiplex PCR reads were re-called with MiXCR into one record per CDR3 protein. Among approximately 150,000 distinct CDR3 sequences listed, 35% to 50% were seen once. Having ophthalmopathy, the donors showed moderate-to-severe activity, CAS ≥3 and NOSPECS ≥4, with disease lasting under 3 months. A 10 ml volume of fresh peripheral blood provided the PBMCs. The sample was peripheral blood. The gene calls are TRBV6-2 or TRBV6-3 and TRBJ2-5; TRBD1 or TRBD2 may be the D gene (5 bases each). The origin of this receptor is a man aged 25 to 40 with Graves' ophthalmopathy. The chain's CDR3 is CASTLSGTQETQYF. The CDR3 coding sequence is TGTGCCAGCACTTTATCCGGGACCCAAGAGACCCAGTACTTC.